The sequence of this TCR beta chain was determined in a study of blood T cell repertoires in COVID-19. Study details: COVID-19 samples from acute and convalescent phases originated in the United States, Italy and Spain. The analysed material was cDNA or gDNA that came from T cells, B-cell-depleted T cells, or PBMCs.

Authors' data handling: Quantification of nucleated cells was approximated via reference gene primer amplification. Here immunoSEQ multiplex PCR was the method, and the copy in TCRdb shows in-frame clones only, minus some. Clone size and the V and J calls come from that table; the DNA yielded D and trimming. The table has 250,000 to 350,000 clones, roughly 86% seen once; the top ten hold about 8%. The CDR3 has 15 amino acids. Germline CDR1 reads LNHDA; CDR2 reads SQIVND (reference sequence). Deletions cut 3 bases from V and 2 bases from J, with 13 bases between. The specimen sequenced was peripheral blood. This clonotype originated in a woman in her forties or fifties who had recovered from COVID-19. This chain connects TRBV19 to TRBJ1-1; D unresolved. CDR3 residues: CASSMYQRVNTEAFF. The CDR3 DNA is TGTGCCAGTAGTATGTATCAGCGGGTTAACACTGAAGCTTTCTTT.